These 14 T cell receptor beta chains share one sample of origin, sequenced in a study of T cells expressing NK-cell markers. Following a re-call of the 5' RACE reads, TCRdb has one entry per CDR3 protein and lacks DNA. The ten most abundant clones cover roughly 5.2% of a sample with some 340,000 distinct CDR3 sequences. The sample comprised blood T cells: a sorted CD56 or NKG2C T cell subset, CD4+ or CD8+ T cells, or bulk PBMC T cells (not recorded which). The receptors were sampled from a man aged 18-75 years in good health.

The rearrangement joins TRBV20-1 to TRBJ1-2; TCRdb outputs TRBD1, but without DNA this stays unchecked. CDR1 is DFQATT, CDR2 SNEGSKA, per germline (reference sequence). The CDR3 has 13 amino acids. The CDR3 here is CSAREDTNYGYTF.

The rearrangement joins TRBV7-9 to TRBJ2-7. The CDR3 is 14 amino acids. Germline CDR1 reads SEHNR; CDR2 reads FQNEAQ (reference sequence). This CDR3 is CASSPQTNSYEQYF. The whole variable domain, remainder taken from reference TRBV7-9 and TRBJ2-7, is DTGVSQNPRHKITKRGQNVTFRCDPISEHNRLYWYRQTLGQGPEFLTYFQNEAQLEKSRLLSDRFSAERPKGSFSTLEIQRTEQGDSAMYLCASSPQTNSYEQYFGPGTRLTVT.

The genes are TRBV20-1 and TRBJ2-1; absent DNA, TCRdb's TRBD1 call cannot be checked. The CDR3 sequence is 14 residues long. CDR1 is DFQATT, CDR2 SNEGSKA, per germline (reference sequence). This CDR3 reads CSPAVSGASLEQFF.

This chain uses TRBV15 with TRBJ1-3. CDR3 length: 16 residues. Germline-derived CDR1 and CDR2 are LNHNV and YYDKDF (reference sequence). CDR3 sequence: CATSREFGGQGNTIYF.

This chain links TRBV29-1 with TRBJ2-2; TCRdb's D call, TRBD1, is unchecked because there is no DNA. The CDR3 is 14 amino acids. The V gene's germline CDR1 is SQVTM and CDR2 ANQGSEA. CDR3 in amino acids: CSVVTGLNTGELFF.

The CDR3 is CASSLYAANYGYTF. V usage is TRBV12-3 or TRBV12-4 and J usage is TRBJ1-2. CDR3 length: 14 residues.

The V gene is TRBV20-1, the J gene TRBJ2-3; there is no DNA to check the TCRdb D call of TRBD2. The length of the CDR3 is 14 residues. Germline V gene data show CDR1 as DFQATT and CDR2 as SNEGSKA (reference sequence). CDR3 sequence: CSANSGSSTDTQYF.

The CDR3 loop reads CSARDLGAGKTYEQYF. The chain couples TRBV20-1 to TRBJ2-7; TCRdb's assignment of TRBD2 cannot be checked, as there is no DNA. The CDR3 is 16 residues long. Germline CDR1 DFQATT, CDR2 SNEGSKA (reference sequence).

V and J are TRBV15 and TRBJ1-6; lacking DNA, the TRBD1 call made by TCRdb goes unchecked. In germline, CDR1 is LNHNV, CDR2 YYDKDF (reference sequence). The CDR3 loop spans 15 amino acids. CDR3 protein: CATSRGARQGSPLHF.

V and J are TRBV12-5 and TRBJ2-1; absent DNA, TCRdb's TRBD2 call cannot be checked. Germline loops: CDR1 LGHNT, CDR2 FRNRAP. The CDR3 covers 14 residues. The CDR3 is CASGLAGGRREQFF. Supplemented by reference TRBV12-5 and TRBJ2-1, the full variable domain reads DARVTQTPRHKVTEMGQEVTMRCQPILGHNTVFWYRQTMMQGLELLAYFRNRAPLDDSGMPKDRFSAEMPDATLATLKIQPSEPRDSAVYFCASGLAGGRREQFFGPGTRLTVL.

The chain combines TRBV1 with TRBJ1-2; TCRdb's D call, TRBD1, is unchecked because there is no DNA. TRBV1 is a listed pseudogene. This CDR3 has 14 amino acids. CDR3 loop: CTSSLPGPLYGYTF.

CDR3 protein: CASSYSTGTYEQYF. J is TRBJ2-7 and V is TRBV6-5. The germline V gene encodes CDR1 MNHEY and CDR2 SVGAGI. The length of the CDR3 is 14 residues.

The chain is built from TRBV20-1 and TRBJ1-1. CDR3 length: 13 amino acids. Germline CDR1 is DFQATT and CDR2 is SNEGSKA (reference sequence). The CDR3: CSASTETYTEAFF.

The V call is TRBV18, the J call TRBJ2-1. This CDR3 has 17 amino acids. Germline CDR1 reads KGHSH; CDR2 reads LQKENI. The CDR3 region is CASSPRITIGSYNEQFF.